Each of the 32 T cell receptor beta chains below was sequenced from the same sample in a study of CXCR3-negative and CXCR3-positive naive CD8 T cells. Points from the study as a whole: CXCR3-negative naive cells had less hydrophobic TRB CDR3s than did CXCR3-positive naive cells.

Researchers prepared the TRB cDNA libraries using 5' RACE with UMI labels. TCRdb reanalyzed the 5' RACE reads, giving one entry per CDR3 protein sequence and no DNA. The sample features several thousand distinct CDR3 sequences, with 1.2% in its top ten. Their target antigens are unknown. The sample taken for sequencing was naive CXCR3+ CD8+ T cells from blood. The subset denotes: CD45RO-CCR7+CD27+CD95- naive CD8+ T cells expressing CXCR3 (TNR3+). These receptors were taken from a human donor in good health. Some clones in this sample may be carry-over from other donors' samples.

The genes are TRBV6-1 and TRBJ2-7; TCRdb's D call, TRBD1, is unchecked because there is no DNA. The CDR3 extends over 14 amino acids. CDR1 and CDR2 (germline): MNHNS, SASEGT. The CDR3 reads CASSWTANSYEQYF.

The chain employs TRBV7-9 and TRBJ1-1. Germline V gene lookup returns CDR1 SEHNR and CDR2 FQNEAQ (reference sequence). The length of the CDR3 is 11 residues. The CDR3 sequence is CASSLVSEAFF.

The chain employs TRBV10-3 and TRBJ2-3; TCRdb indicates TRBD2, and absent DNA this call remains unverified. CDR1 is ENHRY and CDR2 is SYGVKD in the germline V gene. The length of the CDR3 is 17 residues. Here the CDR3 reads CAISELRHYAGTDTQYF.

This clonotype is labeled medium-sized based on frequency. The CDR3 region is CASSFQGAWYEQYF. The chain carries TRBV28 and TRBJ2-7; there is no DNA to check the TCRdb D call of TRBD1. Per germline, CDR1 MDHEN and CDR2 SYDVKM. The CDR3 totals 14 residues.

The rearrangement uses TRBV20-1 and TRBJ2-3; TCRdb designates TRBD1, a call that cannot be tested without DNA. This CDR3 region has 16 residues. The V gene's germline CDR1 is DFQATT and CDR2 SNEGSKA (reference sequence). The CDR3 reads CSAPSPTGLDTDTQYF.

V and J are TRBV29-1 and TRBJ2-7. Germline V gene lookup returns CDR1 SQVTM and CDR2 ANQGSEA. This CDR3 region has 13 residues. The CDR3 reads CSVRRQGAYEQYF.

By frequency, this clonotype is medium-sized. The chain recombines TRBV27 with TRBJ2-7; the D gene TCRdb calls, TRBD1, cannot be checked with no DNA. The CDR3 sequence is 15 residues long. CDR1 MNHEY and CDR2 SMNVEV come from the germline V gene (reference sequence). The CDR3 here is CASSERQELPYEQYF.

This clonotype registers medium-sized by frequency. CDR3 loop: CASSPLADLYNEQFF. J is TRBJ2-1 and V is TRBV5-5; TCRdb returns TRBD2, unconfirmable since there is no DNA. This CDR3 region has 15 residues. Germline V CDR1 and CDR2: SGHKS, YYEKEE (reference sequence). Full variable domain (remainder filled in from reference TRBV5-5 and TRBJ2-1): DAGVTQSPTHLIKTRGQQVTLRCSPISGHKSVSWYQQVLGQGPQFIFQYYEKEERGRGNFPDRFSARQFPNYSSELNVNALLLGDSALYLCASSPLADLYNEQFFGPGTRLTVL.

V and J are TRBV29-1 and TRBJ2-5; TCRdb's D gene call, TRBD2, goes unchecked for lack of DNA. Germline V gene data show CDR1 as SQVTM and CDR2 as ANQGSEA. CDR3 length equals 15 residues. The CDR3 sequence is CSVEPSGMMRETQYF.

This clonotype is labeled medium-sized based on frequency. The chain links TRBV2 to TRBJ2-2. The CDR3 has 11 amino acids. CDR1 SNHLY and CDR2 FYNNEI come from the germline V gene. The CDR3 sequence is CASSNTGELFF.

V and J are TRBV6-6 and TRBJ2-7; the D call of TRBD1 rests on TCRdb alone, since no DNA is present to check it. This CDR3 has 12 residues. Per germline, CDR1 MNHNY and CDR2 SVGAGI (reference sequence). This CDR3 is CASGDLGYEQYF.

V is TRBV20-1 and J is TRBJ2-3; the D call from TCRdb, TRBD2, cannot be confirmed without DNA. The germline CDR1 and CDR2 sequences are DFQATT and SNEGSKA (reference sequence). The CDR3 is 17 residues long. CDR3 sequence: CSAPSPGLVARTDTQYF.

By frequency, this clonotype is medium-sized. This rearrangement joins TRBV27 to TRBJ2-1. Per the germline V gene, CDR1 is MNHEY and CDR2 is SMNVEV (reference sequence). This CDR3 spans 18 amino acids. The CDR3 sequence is CASSLSFDRTFSYNEQFF.

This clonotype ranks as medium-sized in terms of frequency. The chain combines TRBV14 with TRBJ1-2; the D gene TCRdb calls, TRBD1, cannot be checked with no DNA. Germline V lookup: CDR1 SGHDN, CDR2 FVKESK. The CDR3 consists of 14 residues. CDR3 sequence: CASSLTGQGYGYTF.

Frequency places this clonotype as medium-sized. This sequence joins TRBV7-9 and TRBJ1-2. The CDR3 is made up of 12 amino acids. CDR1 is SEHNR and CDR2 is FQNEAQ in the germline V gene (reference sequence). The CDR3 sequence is CASLSLSGGYTF.

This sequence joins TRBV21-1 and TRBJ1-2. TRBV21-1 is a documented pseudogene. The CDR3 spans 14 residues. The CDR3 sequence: CASSKVQRSGGYTF.

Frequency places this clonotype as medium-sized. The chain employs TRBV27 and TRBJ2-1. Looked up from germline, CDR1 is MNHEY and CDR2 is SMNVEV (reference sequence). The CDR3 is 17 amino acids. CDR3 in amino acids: CASSPHGEREVYNEQFF.

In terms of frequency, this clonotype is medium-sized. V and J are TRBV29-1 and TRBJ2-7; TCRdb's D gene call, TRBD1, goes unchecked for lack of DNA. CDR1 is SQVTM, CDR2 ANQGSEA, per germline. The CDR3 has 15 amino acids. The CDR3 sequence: CSAENAGTDSYEQYF.

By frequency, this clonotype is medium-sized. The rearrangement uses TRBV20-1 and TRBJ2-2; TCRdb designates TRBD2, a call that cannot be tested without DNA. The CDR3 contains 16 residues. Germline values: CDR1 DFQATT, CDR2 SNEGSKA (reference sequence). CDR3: CSARSLGLGRTGELFF.

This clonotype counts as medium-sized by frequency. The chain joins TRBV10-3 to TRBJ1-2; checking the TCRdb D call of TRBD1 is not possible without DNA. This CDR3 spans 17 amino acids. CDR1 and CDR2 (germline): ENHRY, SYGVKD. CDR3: CAISEAVVTGGFYGYTF.

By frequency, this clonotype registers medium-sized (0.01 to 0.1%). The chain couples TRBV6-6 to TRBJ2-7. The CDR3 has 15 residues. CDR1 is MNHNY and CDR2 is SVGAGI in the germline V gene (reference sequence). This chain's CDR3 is CASSYSDRTLSEQYF.

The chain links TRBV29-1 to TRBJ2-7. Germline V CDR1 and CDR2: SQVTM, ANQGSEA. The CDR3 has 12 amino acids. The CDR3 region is CSVGTGSYEQYF.

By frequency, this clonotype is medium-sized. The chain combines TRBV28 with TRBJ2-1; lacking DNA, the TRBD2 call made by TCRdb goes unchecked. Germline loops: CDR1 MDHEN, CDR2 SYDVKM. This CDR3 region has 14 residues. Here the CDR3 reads CASSLAGEYNEQFF. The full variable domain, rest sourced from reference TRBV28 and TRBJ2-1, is DVKVTQSSRYLVKRTGEKVFLECVQDMDHENMFWYRQDPGLGLRLIYFSYDVKMKEKGDIPEGYSVSREKKERFSLILESASTNQTSMYLCASSLAGEYNEQFFGPGTRLTVL.

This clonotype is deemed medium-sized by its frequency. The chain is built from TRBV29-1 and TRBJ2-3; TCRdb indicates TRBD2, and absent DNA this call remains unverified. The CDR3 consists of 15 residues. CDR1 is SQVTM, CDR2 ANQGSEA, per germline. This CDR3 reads CSATRLAEITDTQYF.

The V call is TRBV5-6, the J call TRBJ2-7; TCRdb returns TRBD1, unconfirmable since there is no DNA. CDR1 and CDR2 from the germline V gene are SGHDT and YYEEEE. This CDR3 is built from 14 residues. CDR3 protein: CASSSGRVTYEQYF. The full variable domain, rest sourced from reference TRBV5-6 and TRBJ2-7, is DAGVTQSPTHLIKTRGQQVTLRCSPKSGHDTVSWYQQALGQGPQFIFQYYEEEERQRGNFPDRFSGHQFPNYSSELNVNALLLGDSALYLCASSSGRVTYEQYFGPGTRLTVT.

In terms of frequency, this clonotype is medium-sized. This chain's CDR3 is CASSQEAGGAGEQFF. The chain carries TRBV4-2 and TRBJ2-1; the TCRdb call, TRBD2, lacks DNA for checking. The CDR3 consists of 15 residues. Per the germline V gene, CDR1 is LGHNA and CDR2 is YNFKEQ.

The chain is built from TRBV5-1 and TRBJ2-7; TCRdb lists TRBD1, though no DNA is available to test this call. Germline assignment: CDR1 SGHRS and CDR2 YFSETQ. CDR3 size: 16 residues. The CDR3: CASSLAYRSSSYEQYF.

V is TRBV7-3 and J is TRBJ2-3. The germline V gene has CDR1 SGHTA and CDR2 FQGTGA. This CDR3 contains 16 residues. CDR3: CASSLTPVGYTDTQYF.

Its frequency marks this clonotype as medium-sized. This chain's CDR3 is CASSFWTRPSGANVLTF. The V and J genes are TRBV7-9 and TRBJ2-6. The germline V gene encodes CDR1 SEHNR and CDR2 FQNEAQ (reference sequence). There are 17 residues in the CDR3.

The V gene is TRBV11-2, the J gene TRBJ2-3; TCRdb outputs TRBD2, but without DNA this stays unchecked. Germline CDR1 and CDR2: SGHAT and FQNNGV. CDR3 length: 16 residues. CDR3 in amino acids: CASSAGLAGVTDTQYF.

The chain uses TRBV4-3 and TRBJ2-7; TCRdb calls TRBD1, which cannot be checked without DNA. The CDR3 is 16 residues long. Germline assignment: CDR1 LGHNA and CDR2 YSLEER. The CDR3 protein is CASSQDLGDRGYEQYF.

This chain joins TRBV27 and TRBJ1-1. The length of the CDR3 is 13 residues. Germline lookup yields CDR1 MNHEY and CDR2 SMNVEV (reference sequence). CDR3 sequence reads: CASSEKYRTEAFF.